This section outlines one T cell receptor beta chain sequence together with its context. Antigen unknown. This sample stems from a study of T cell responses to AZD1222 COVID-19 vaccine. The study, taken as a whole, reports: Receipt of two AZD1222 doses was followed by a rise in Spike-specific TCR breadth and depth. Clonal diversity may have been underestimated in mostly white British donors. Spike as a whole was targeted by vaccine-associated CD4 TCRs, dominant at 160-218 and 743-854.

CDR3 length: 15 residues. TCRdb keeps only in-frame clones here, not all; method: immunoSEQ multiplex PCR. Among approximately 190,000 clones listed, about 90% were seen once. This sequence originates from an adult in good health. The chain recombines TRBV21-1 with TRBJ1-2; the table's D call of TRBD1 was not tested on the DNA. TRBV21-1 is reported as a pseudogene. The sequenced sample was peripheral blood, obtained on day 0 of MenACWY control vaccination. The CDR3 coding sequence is TGTGCCAGCAGCAAAGAGGGAACAGGGGACTATGGCTACACCTTC. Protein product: CASSKEGTGDYGYTF.